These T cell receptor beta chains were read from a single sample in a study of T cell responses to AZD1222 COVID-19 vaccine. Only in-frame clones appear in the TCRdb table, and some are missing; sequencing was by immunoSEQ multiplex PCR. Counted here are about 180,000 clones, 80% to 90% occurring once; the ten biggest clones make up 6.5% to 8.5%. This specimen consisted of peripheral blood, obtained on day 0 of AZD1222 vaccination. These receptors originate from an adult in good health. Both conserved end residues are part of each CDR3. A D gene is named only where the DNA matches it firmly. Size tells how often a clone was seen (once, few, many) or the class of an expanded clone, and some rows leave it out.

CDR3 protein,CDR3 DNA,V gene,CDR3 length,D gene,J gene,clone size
CASSNRVTGYTF,TGTGCCAGCAGCAACAGGGTGACCGGCTACACCTTC,TRBV12-3/TRBV12-4,12,.,TRBJ1-2,.
CASSTGGGEGSPLHF,TGTGCCAGTAGTACTGGGGGCGGAGAGGGTTCACCCCTCCACTTT,TRBV19,15,.,TRBJ1-6,.
CASSPGGGSYEQYF,TGTGCCAGCAGCCCCGGGGGGGGCTCCTACGAGCAGTACTTC,TRBV3-1/TRBV3-2,14,TRBD2,TRBJ2-7,.
CASSLIGQGTDTQYF,TGTGCCAGCAGCTTAATCGGCCAGGGCACAGATACGCAGTATTTT,TRBV7-3,15,.,TRBJ2-3,.
CASSHPGTGGTYGYTF,TGTGCCAGCAGCCATCCCGGGACAGGCGGCACCTATGGCTACACCTTC,TRBV16,16,TRBD1,TRBJ1-2,.
CASSHDRAGYTF,TGTGCCAGCAGCCACGACAGGGCCGGCTACACCTTC,TRBV6-6,12,TRBD1,TRBJ1-2,.
CASSLQGLGANVLTF,TGTGCCAGCAGTCTTCAGGGTCTGGGGGCCAACGTCCTGACTTTC,TRBV27,15,.,TRBJ2-6,.
CASSFSGTSGYGYTF,TGTGCCAGCAGCTTTTCCGGTACCTCTGGATATGGCTACACCTTC,TRBV11-2,15,.,TRBJ1-2,.
CTSSQATALYGYTF,TGCACCAGCAGCCAAGCGACAGCTCTCTATGGCTACACCTTC,TRBV1,14,.,TRBJ1-2,once
CASSLINTGELFF,TGTGCCAGCAGTTTAATCAACACCGGGGAGCTGTTTTTT,TRBV12-3/TRBV12-4,13,.,TRBJ2-2,once
CASSADREGGAFF,TGTGCCAGCTCAGCGGACAGGGAAGGCGGGGCTTTCTTT,TRBV18,13,TRBD1,TRBJ1-1,.
CASSFESDPDTQYF,TGTGCCAGCAGCTTTGAAAGCGACCCAGATACGCAGTATTTT,TRBV7-9,14,.,TRBJ2-3,.
CASSQSPGQGNTEAFF,TGTGCCAGCAGCCAGTCTCCGGGACAGGGGAACACTGAAGCTTTCTTT,TRBV5-5,16,TRBD1,TRBJ1-1,.
CAWSVGQSWDEKLFF,TGTGCCTGGAGTGTAGGGCAGTCGTGGGATGAAAAACTGTTTTTT,TRBV30,15,.,TRBJ1-4,.
CASSQDGGEDGTYYGYTF,TGCGCCAGCAGCCAAGACGGGGGAGAAGATGGGACTTACTATGGCTACACCTTC,TRBV4-3,18,.,TRBJ1-2,.
CASSRLTGGTGELFF,TGTGCCAGCAGCAGACTAACGGGGGGCACCGGGGAGCTGTTTTTT,TRBV9,15,TRBD2,TRBJ2-2,.
CASSQDTETQYF,TGTGCCAGCAGCCAAGATACAGAGACCCAGTACTTC,TRBV14,12,.,TRBJ2-5,.
CASSQTDWDTQYF,TGTGCCAGCAGCCAAACTGATTGGGATACGCAGTATTTT,TRBV9,13,.,TRBJ2-3,.
CASSLGRRSEKLFF,TGTGCCAGCAGTTTGGGTAGGCGGTCTGAAAAACTGTTTTTT,TRBV28,14,.,TRBJ1-4,.
CASSLDSGVNQPQHF,TGCGCCAGCAGCTTGGACTCAGGGGTCAATCAGCCCCAGCATTTT,TRBV5-1,15,.,TRBJ1-5,.
CASSRAGGIETQYF,TGTGCTAGCAGTAGAGCGGGGGGGATTGAGACCCAGTACTTC,TRBV7-7,14,TRBD2,TRBJ2-5,.
CASSSSGATDTQYF,TGTGCCAGCAGCTCTAGCGGGGCGACAGATACGCAGTATTTT,TRBV11-3,14,TRBD2,TRBJ2-3,.
CASSHPRVGDEQFF,TGTGCCAGCAGTCACCCGCGGGTTGGCGATGAGCAGTTCTTC,TRBV6-2/TRBV6-3,14,.,TRBJ2-1,.
CASSIWDSNQPQHF,TGTGCCAGTAGTATATGGGACAGCAATCAGCCCCAGCATTTT,TRBV19,14,.,TRBJ1-5,.
CASSQDGEQLFF,TGTGCCAGCAGCCAAGACGGAGAGCAACTGTTTTTT,TRBV3-1/TRBV3-2,12,.,TRBJ1-4,.
CASSAGTSPGETQYF,TGTGCCAGCAGTGCCGGGACTAGTCCCGGGGAGACCCAGTACTTC,TRBV2,15,TRBD2,TRBJ2-5,few
CATGRVGTPPNEQFF,TGTGCGACCGGTCGGGTGGGGACTCCGCCCAATGAGCAGTTCTTC,TRBV27,15,.,TRBJ2-1,.
CASSFRWDRGYEQYF,TGTGCCAGCAGCTTTAGATGGGACAGAGGCTACGAGCAGTACTTC,TRBV5-6,15,TRBD1,TRBJ2-7,.
CSASISGRMTSTDTQYF,TGCAGTGCTAGTATTAGCGGACGGATGACTAGCACAGATACGCAGTATTTT,TRBV20-1,17,.,TRBJ2-3,.
CASSSSGTGTVNEQFF,TGTGCCAGCAGCTCATCGGGAACCGGGACAGTCAATGAGCAGTTCTTC,TRBV11-3,16,TRBD1,TRBJ2-1,.
CASAPSNPGNTIYF,TGTGCCAGCGCACCTTCCAATCCTGGAAACACCATATATTTT,TRBV6-5,14,.,TRBJ1-3,.
CASSFRDRGTRLGYTF,TGTGCCAGCAGTTTTCGGGACAGGGGGACGAGGCTGGGCTACACCTTC,TRBV28,16,TRBD1,TRBJ1-2,.
CASSSRQGARGWRSNQPQHF,TGTGCCAGCAGTTCACGACAGGGGGCGCGAGGATGGAGGAGCAATCAGCCCCAGCATTTT,TRBV28,20,TRBD1,TRBJ1-5,.
CASSYGTVYGYTF,TGTGCCAGCAGTTACGGTACAGTCTATGGCTACACCTTC,TRBV6-5,13,.,TRBJ1-2,few